The following is a T cell receptor beta chain sequence with its context. Its specificity is unknown. These data come from a study of cytomegalovirus exposure and HLA in healthy donors. Study results and limitations: In a later analysis, at a false discovery rate of 0.05, 15,000 to 20,000 TCR beta sequences were associated with HLA alleles. Some segments of the V type, notably TRBV6-2 and TRBV6-3, were excluded as indistinguishable. In an earlier analysis, most TCR beta V segments were productive about 87% or about 30% of the time.

Germline CDR1 reads LNHDA; CDR2 reads SQIVND (reference sequence). Trimming cost V 0 bases and J 1 base; bases outside gene matches: 5. The CDR3 contains 16 residues. Primers included in the PCR were 60 Vbeta and 13 Jbeta primers. Using immunoSEQ multiplex PCR, the repertoire was profiled, and TCRdb retains in-frame clones only, with some absent. The sample lists tens of thousands of clones, approximately 60% occurring once. This sequence was found in a boy between 10 and 17 years old in good health and CMV-seropositive. What was sequenced was PBMCs. The chain joins TRBV19 to TRBJ2-7, with 8 bases matching TRBD1. The CDR3 sequence: CASSIDGTGISYEQYF. CDR3 DNA sequence: TGTGCCAGTAGTATAGACGGGACAGGAATTTCCTACGAGCAGTACTTC.